This T cell receptor beta chain came from a study of CD8 T cells in Susac syndrome. This clonotype has a single count. The antigen is undetermined. An amount of RNA that ranged from roughly 0.45 to 1 ug was reverse transcribed with random hexamers. Across 54 Vbeta and 13 Jbeta, TCR beta CDR3 was amplified with immunoSEQ multiplex PCR. TCRdb reprocessed the immunoSEQ multiplex PCR reads with MiXCR, giving one entry per CDR3 protein. The sample yields roughly 130,000 distinct CDR3 sequences, 94% seen once. General observations from the study: By the study's own acknowledgment, its TCR sequencing and HLA analysis included relatively few individuals.

CDR1 and CDR2 (germline): GTSNPN, SVGIG (reference sequence). V lost 2 bases to trimming and J lost 8 bases, with 21 bases between them. The CDR3 length is 15 residues. Sequencing of TCR beta was performed on blood CD8+ T cells and on blood CD4+ T cells. TEMRA cells were FACS-enriched, and CD8+ and CD4+ T cells were isolated negatively. Sequencing was done on a sample of CD4+ T cells from PBMCs. The TCR comes from a human donor with multiple sclerosis. The chain employs TRBV30 and TRBJ1-1, with D possibly TRBD1 on 6 matching bases. Here the CDR3 DNA reads TGTGCCTGGAGTAAACCGCCGGGACATCGAGGGGAAGCTTTCTTT. Translating it yields CAWSKPPGHRGEAFF.